What follows are 4 T cell receptor beta chains derived from one specimen sequenced in a study of beta chain features in type 1 diabetes. Overall study findings and caveats: In all four CD4+ subsets, TCRB CDR3 length was significantly, moderately reduced in type 1 diabetes.

Their antigens are not known. The isolated RNA, all of it, was reverse transcribed, so expressed TCRB transcripts were what got sequenced. The table came from immunoSEQ multiplex PCR; TCRdb's copy has only in-frame clones and leaves some out. The table shows hundreds of thousands of clones, with more than 12% occurring only once. The sequenced sample consisted of naive CD4+ T cells from blood. The origin of the receptors is a man younger than 30 with type 1 diabetes.

To note about this clone: This sample includes further DNA sequences coding for the same CDR3. The chain links TRBV30 to TRBJ1-5; maybe TRBD1 (5 bases). V gave up 4 bases and J gave up 0 bases, with 7 bases separating them. CDR3 length: 13 amino acids. Germline loops: CDR1 GTSNPN, CDR2 SVGIG (reference sequence). CDR3 region: CAWTRDSNQPQHF. CDR3 nucleotide sequence: TGTGCCTGGACCAGGGATAGCAATCAGCCCCAGCATTTT.

V usage is TRBV6-5 and J usage is TRBJ2-7, with TRBD1 as a possible D gene (5 bases). Germline V gives CDR1 MNHEY, CDR2 SVGAGI. This CDR3 spans 14 amino acids. V was cut by 6 bases and J by 1 base, with 13 bases left in between. The CDR3 is CASRGATGSYEQYF. In DNA form, the CDR3 reads TGTGCCAGCAGAGGAGCTACAGGATCCTACGAGCAGTACTTC.

The rearrangement joins TRBV6-5 to TRBJ1-5, with D possibly TRBD1 on 5 matching bases. Trimming pared 6 bases from V and 0 bases from J, leaving 12 bases between. Germline V gene data show CDR1 as MNHEY and CDR2 as SVGAGI. The CDR3 totals 15 residues. The CDR3 DNA reads TGTGCCAGCAGGCGCGGGGGGAATAGCAATCAGCCCCAGCATTTT. Translating it yields CASRRGGNSNQPQHF.

CDR3 sequence reads: CASSLLGRSYEQYF. CDR3 DNA sequence: TGTGCCAGCAGCTTACTCGGCAGATCCTACGAGCAGTACTTC. V is TRBV7-2 and J is TRBJ2-7; D call uncertain. In germline, CDR1 is SGHTA, CDR2 FQGNSA. The length of the CDR3 is 14 residues. Trimming stripped 2 bases from V and 1 base from J, with 9 bases between. Combining the CDR3 with reference TRBV7-2 and TRBJ2-7 gives the whole variable domain GAGVSQSPSNKVTEKGKDVELRCDPISGHTALYWYRQSLGQGLEFLIYFQGNSAPDKSGLPSDRFSAERTGGSVSTLTIQRTQQEDSAVYLCASSLLGRSYEQYFGPGTRLTVT.